This T cell receptor beta chain was identified during a study of blood T cells in healthy people across ages (dated by TCRdb to between 2015 and 2017). For the study in its entirety: In model experiments, roughly one uniquely barcoded TCR beta cDNA molecule per two T cells was captured by template switching. Using deep sequencing normalized with unique cDNA molecular identifiers, the study measured how TCR beta repertoire diversity changes with age. The donors were divided into four age groups: young (average approximately 15 years), middle-aged (roughly 42), aged (about 62) and long-lived (around 80). Donors of different ages were randomly distributed across sequencing lanes to avoid experimental bias. The study analyzed two additional independent replicas of 1 million unique cDNA reads from the same blood draw for two donors, one aged 18 to 29 and one aged 80 or older.

The full study reports these points: Estimates of total diversity from one million sequenced T cells were regarded as lower bounds and underestimates. Compared with the aged group, the long-lived group had more naive CD4+ T cells, fewer expanded clones and increased TCR diversity, suggesting age selection. Since profiling was done on bulk unsorted PBMCs, naive and antigen-experienced compartments could not be conclusively compared. Observed TCR beta diversity correlated strongly with the percentage of naive T cells measured by flow cytometry. Because the CMV infection status of the donors was unknown, age-related changes in expanded clonotypes may potentially have been confounded. As age increased, observed TCR beta diversity per million T cells dropped in a roughly linear way, and a significant reduction was already evident by age approximately 40.

The 35 to 40 donors, aged about 6 to 95 years, were systemically healthy Caucasian individuals from Russia. Ten milliliters of peripheral blood were drawn from each donor into EDTA-treated Vacutainer tubes. Ficoll-Paque density-gradient centrifugation was used to isolate PBMCs, with at least 6.5 million per sample. Total RNA, at least 6 micrograms per sample, was extracted from PBMCs with Trizol reagent. For every donor, an aliquot of PBMCs went through flow cytometry to measure the percentages of naive CD45RAhigh/CD27high T cells. Points on this clonotype: This clone's antigen is unknown. A single base separates this from a much larger clone, so it may be a read error.

Library method: 5' RACE. For sequencing, an Illumina HiSeq 2500 was employed. A second PCR of about 6 to 12 cycles was performed with a sample-barcoded 5' primer and a J-beta primer mix. A unique molecular identifier was introduced onto each TCR beta cDNA molecule by a template-switch 5' adaptor carrying 12 random nucleotides. Each sample yielded at least 3 million CDR3-containing paired-end reads. All of the RNA was converted into first-strand cDNA using the Mint cDNA synthesis kit, with a TRBC-specific oligonucleotide serving as the primer. After uracil-DNA glycosylase treatment, a first 18-cycle PCR used universal primers M1SS and BC2_uni_R on all cDNA. The original methods were these. Normalization of each sample was performed by random selection of 1 million high-quality reads, each carrying a distinct molecular identifier. Reads with shared molecular identifiers were discarded instead of being binned into consensus sequences. CDR3 identification, clonotype clustering and error correction used MiTCR with a Q25 quality threshold and the strictest error-elimination algorithm. A nonparametric unseen species model with Euler transformation was used to estimate lower-bound total TCR beta diversity. The public sequencing data were trimmed at Q25 with fastp and processed into clonotypes with MiXCR by TCRdb, which kept only in-frame beta chains. Merged by CDR3 protein, the rows form single entries marked with the most common genes and DNA. The V and J calls were not made by the authors but by TCRdb's processing. Counted in this sample were about 640,000 distinct CDR3 sequences; approximately 30% of them appeared once. The top ten constitute 15% to 19% of the sample.

From the cysteine up to the phenylalanine, the CDR3 has a length of 13 residues. This entry keeps only the CDR3 DNA: 39 bases, framed from base 1. According to the germline V gene (reference sequence), CDR1 reads SGHAT and CDR2 reads FQDESV. Input material: blood. This receptor chain uses TRBV11-1 and TRBJ2-5, with TRBD2 tentatively as D gene (5 bases match). This sequence originates from a woman older than 75 in good health. The sequenced DNA: TGTGCCGGCAGCTCGTGGACGGGAAATGAGCAGTACTTC. It codes for CAGSSWTGNEQYF.